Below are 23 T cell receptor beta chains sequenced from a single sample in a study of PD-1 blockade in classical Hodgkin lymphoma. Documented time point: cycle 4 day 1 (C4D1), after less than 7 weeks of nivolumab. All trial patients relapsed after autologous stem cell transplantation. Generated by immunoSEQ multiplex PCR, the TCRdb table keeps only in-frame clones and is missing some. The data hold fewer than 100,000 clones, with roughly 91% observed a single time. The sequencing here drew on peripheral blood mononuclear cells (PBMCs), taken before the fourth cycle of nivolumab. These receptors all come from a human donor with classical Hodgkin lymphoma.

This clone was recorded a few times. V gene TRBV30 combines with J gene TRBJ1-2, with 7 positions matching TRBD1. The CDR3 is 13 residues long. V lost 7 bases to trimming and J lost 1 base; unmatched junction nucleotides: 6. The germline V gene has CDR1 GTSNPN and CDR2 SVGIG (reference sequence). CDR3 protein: CASGRQGNYGYTF. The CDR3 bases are TGTGCCTCGGGGAGACAGGGTAACTATGGCTACACCTTC.

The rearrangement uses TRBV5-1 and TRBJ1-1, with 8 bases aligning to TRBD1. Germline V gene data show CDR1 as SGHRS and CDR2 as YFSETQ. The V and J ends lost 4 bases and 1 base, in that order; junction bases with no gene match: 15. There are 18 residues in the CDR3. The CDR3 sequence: CASSHNPRGRVSNTEAFF. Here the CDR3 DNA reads TGCGCCAGCAGCCACAACCCCAGGGGGCGCGTTTCGAACACTGAAGCTTTCTTT.

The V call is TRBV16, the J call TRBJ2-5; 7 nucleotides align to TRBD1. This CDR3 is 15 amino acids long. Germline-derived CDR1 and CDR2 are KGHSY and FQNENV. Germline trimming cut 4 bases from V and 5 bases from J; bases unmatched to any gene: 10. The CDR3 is CASSRTDRAGETQYF. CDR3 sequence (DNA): TGTGCCAGCAGCCGTACCGACAGGGCCGGGGAGACCCAGTACTTC.

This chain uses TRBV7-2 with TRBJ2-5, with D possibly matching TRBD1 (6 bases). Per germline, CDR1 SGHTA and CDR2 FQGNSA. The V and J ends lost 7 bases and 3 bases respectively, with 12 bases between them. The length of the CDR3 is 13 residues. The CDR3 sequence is CASKWGLEETQYF. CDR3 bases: TGTGCCAGCAAATGGGGGCTCGAAGAGACCCAGTACTTC.

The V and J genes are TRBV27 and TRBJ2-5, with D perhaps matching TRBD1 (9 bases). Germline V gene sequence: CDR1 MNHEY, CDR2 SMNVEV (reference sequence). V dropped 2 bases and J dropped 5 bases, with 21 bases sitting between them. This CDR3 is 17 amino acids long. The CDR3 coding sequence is TGTGCCAGCAGTTTAAAATTCGGGACAGGGACTAGGGAGACCCAGTACTTC. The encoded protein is CASSLKFGTGTRETQYF.

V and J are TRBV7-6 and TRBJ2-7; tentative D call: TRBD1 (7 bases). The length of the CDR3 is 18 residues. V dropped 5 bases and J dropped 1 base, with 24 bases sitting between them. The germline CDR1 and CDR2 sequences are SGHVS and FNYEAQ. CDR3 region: CASSPRPGGSSFSYEQYF. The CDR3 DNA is TGTGCCAGCAGCCCGCGGCCAGGGGGGTCCAGTTTTTCCTACGAGCAGTACTTC. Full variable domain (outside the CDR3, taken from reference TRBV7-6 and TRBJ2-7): GAGVSQSPRYKVTKRGQDVALRCDPISGHVSLYWYRQALGQGPEFLTYFNYEAQQDKSGLPNDRFSAERPEGSISTLTIQRTEQRDSAMYRCASSPRPGGSSFSYEQYFGPGTRLTVT.

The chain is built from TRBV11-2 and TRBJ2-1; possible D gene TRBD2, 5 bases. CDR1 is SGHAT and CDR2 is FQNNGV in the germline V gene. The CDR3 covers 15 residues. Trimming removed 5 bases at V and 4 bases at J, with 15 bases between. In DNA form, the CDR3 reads TGTGCCAGCAGCCCCCAGTTGAGGGAATACAATGAGCAGTTCTTC. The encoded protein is CASSPQLREYNEQFF.

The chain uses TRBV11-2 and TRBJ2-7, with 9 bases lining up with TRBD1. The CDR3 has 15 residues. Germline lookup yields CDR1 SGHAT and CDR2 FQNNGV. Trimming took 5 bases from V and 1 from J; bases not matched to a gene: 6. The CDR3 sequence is CASSPGTGFSYEQYF. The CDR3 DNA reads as TGTGCCAGCAGCCCCGGGACAGGGTTTTCCTACGAGCAGTACTTC.

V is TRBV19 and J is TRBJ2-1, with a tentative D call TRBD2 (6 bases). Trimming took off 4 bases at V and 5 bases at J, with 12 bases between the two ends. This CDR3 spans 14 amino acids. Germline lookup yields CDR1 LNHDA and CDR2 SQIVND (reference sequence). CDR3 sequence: CASSRAGRNNEQFF. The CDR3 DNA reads TGTGCCAGTAGTAGAGCGGGCAGGAACAATGAGCAGTTCTTC.

The CDR3 DNA is TGTGCCTGGACCGGGTCCGGGGAGCTGTTTTTT. Protein product: CAWTGSGELFF. This chain joins TRBV30 and TRBJ2-2; D unclear. The CDR3 runs to 11 residues. V was cut by 4 bases and J by 6 bases, with 6 bases left in between. Germline loops: CDR1 GTSNPN, CDR2 SVGIG (reference sequence).

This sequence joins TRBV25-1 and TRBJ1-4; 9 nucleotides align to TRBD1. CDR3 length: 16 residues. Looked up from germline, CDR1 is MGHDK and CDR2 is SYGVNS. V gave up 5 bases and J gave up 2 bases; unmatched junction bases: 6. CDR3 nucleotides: TGTGCCAGCAGTTTGCACAGGGGGCTTACTAATGAAAAACTGTTTTTT. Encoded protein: CASSLHRGLTNEKLFF.

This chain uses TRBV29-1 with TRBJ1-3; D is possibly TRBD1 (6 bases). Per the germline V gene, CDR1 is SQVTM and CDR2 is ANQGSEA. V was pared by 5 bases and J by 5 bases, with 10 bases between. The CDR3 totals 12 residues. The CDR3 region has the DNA TGCAGCGTTCACAGGGTCCGAAACACCATATATTTT. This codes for CSVHRVRNTIYF.

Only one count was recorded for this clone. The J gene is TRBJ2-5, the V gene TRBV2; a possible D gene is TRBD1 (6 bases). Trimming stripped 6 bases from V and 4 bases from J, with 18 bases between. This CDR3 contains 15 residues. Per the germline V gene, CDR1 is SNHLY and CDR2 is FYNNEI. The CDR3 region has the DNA TGTGCCAGCAGAGACGACAGGCGGCGAGGAGAGACCCAGTACTTC. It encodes CASRDDRRRGETQYF. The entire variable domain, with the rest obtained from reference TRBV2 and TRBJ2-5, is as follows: EPEVTQTPSHQVTQMGQEVILRCVPISNHLYFYWYRQILGQKVEFLVSFYNNEISEKSEIFDDQFSVERPDGSNFTLKIRSTKLEDSAMYFCASRDDRRRGETQYFGPGTRLLVL.

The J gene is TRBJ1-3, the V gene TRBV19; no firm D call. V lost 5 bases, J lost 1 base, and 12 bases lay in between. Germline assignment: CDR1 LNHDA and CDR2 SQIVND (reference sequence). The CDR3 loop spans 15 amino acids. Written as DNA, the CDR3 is TGTGCCAGTAGTTCCCCCCAAAGGTCTGGAAACACCATATATTTT. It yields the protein CASSSPQRSGNTIYF.

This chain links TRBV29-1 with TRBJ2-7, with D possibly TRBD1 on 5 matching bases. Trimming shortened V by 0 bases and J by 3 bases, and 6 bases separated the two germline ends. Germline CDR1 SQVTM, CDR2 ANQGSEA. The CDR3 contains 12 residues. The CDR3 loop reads CSVEDQGYEQYF. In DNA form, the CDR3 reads TGCAGCGTTGAAGATCAGGGCTACGAGCAGTACTTC.

Here the CDR3 reads CAICVPGGCTDTQYF. In DNA, the CDR3 is TGTGCCATCTGCGTTCCCGGGGGGTGCACAGATACGCAGTATTTT. The rearrangement links TRBV6-4 to TRBJ2-3; 7 positions agree with TRBD2. Looked up from germline, CDR1 is MRHNA and CDR2 is SNTAGT. The CDR3 is 15 residues long. The V and J ends lost 10 bases and 1 base, in that order; junction bases with no gene match: 11.

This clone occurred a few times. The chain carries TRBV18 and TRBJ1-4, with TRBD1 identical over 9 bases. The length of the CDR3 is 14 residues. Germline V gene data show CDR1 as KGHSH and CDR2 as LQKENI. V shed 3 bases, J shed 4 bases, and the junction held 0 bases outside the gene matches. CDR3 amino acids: CASSPGQGNEKLFF. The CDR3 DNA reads TGTGCCAGCTCACCGGGACAGGGTAATGAAAAACTGTTTTTT. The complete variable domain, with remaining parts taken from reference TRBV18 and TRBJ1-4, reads NAGVMQNPRHLVRRRGQEARLRCSPMKGHSHVYWYRQLPEEGLKFMVYLQKENIIDESGMPKERFSAEFPKEGPSILRIQQVVRGDSAAYFCASSPGQGNEKLFFGSGTQLSVL.

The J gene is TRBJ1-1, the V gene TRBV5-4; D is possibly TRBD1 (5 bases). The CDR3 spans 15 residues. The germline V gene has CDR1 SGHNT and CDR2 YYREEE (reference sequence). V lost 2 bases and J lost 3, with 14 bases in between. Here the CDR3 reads CASSFQGGVDTEAFF. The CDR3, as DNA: TGTGCCAGCAGCTTCCAGGGAGGTGTGGACACTGAAGCTTTCTTT.

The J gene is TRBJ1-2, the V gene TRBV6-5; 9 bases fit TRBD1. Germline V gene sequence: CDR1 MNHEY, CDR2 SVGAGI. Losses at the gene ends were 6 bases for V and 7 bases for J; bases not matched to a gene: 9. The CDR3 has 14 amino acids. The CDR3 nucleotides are TGTGCCAGCAGAGCGGGACAGGGCTATTTTGGCTACACCTTC. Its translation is CASRAGQGYFGYTF.

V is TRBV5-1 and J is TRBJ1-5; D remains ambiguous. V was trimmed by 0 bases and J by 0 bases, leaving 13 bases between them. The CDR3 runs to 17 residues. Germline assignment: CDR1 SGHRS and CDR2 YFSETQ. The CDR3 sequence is CASSLEALGNSNQPQHF. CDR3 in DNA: TGCGCCAGCAGCTTGGAGGCCCTCGGGAATAGCAATCAGCCCCAGCATTTT.

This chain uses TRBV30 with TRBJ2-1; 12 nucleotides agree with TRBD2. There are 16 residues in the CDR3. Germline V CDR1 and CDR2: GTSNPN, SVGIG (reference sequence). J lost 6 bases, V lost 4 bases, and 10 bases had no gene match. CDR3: CAWNSLPGLAGNEQFF. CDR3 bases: TGTGCCTGGAACTCCTTGCCGGGACTAGCGGGCAATGAGCAGTTCTTC.

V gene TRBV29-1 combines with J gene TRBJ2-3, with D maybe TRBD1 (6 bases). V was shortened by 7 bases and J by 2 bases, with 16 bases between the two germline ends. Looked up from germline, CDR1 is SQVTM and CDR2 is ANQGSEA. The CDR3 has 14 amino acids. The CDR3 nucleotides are TGCAGCGCAACGCTGGGGGCCCCCACAGATACGCAGTATTTT. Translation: CSATLGAPTDTQYF.

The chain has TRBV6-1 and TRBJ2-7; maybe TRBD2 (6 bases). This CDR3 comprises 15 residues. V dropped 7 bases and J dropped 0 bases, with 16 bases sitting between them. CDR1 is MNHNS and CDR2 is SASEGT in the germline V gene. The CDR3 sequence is CASKPGLSDSYEQYF. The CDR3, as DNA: TGTGCCAGCAAGCCGGGACTTTCTGACTCCTACGAGCAGTACTTC.